The 14 T cell receptor beta chains below come from one sample, sequenced in a study of T-cell reconstitution after alpha-beta-depleted transplantation in children. The authors prepared the TCRbeta library with unique molecular identifiers. TCRdb itself ran the PCR reads through MiXCR, one entry per CDR3 protein. The data hold some 830,000 distinct CDR3 sequences, with 15% to 20% observed a single time. Sequences were derived from PBMCs, mostly from graft donor cells, sampled 360 days after TCRalphabeta/CD19-depleted stem cell transplant. The receptors come from a male patient younger than 18 who had a stem cell transplant for acute lymphoblastic leukemia, so the T cells may come from the graft donor.

CDR3 coding DNA: TGTGCCAGCTCACCAAACAGGGCTACGAACACCGGGGAGCTGTTTTTT. Translated: CASSPNRATNTGELFF. The chain links TRBV18 to TRBJ2-2, with D possibly matching TRBD1 (6 bases). The CDR3 has 16 amino acids. The germline gives CDR1 KGHSH, CDR2 LQKENI. V lost 2 bases to trimming and J lost 0 bases, with 10 bases between them.

The V call is TRBV19, the J call TRBJ2-2; 9 positions match TRBD1. Germline CDR1 LNHDA, CDR2 SQIVND (reference sequence). The CDR3 sequence is 15 residues long. V was clipped by 6 bases and J by 4 bases; unmatched bases: 6. The CDR3 loop reads CASSPRDRVTGELFF. In DNA, the CDR3 is TGTGCCAGTAGCCCCCGGGACAGGGTCACCGGGGAGCTGTTTTTT.

This clonotype was picked up a small number of times. V gene TRBV4-1 combines with J gene TRBJ2-1, with D possibly TRBD1 on 5 matching bases. The germline gives CDR1 MGHRA, CDR2 YSYEKL. CDR3 length: 15 residues. The germline V and J ends were trimmed by 1 base and 0 bases, with 7 bases remaining between them. The CDR3 is CASSQGGFSYNEQFF. Written as DNA, the CDR3 is TGCGCCAGCAGCCAAGGGGGCTTCTCCTACAATGAGCAGTTCTTC.

V and J are TRBV29-1 and TRBJ1-5, with D unclear. This CDR3 is 12 amino acids long. Trimming removed 2 bases from V and 6 bases from J, with 8 bases in between. Germline-derived CDR1 and CDR2 are SQVTM and ANQGSEA. CDR3 sequence reads: CSVESPGQPQHF. The CDR3 nucleotides read TGCAGCGTTGAATCCCCTGGTCAGCCCCAGCATTTT.

In the case of this clonotype: A much larger clonotype is one base distant, so this may be a read error. The rearrangement joins TRBV7-9 to TRBJ2-7; 9 positions agree with TRBD2. The CDR3 is 14 amino acids. V gave up 3 bases and J gave up 3 bases; unmatched junction bases: 3. Germline V gene sequence: CDR1 SEHNR, CDR2 FQNEAQ (reference sequence). The CDR3, as DNA: TGTGCCAGCAGCTTCCCTAGCGGGAACTACGAGCAGTACTTC. It specifies CASSFPSGNYEQYF. Filled out from reference TRBV7-9 and TRBJ2-7, the complete variable domain reads DTGVSQNPRHKITKRGQNVTFRCDPISEHNRLYWYRQTLGQGPEFLTYFQNEAQLEKSRLLSDRFSAERPKGSFSTLEIQRTEQGDSAMYLCASSFPSGNYEQYFGPGTRLTVT.

This clonotype was counted between two and nine times. The rearrangement links TRBV3-1 to TRBJ2-7, with 9 bases identical to TRBD2. V lost 1 base to trimming and J lost 3 bases; unmatched junction nucleotides: 7. There are 16 residues in the CDR3. In germline, CDR1 is LGHDT, CDR2 YNNKEL (reference sequence). In DNA, the CDR3 is TGTGCCAGCAGCCAAGGACTAGCGGAAGGAGGCTACGAGCAGTACTTC. Residues: CASSQGLAEGGYEQYF.

This sequence joins TRBV18 and TRBJ1-6, with D maybe TRBD1 (5 bases). V gave up 3 bases and J gave up 6 bases, with 18 bases separating them. Germline values: CDR1 KGHSH, CDR2 LQKENI. The CDR3 extends over 17 amino acids. The CDR3 nucleotides are TGTGCCAGCTCACCCGTGACTGGCACAGGTTCTAATTCACCCCTCCACTTT. Protein: CASSPVTGTGSNSPLHF. The full variable domain, rest sourced from reference TRBV18 and TRBJ1-6, is NAGVMQNPRHLVRRRGQEARLRCSPMKGHSHVYWYRQLPEEGLKFMVYLQKENIIDESGMPKERFSAEFPKEGPSILRIQQVVRGDSAAYFCASSPVTGTGSNSPLHFGNGTRLTVT.

Only a few counts were recorded for this clonotype. The V gene is TRBV5-1, the J gene TRBJ1-6; D ambiguous. Germline V gene lookup returns CDR1 SGHRS and CDR2 YFSETQ. The CDR3 runs to 14 residues. Between the trimmed V and J ends, which lost 4 bases and 2 bases, there was a span of 7 bases. For the CDR3, the DNA is TGCGCCAGCAGCCGGGATCCCTATAATTCACCCCTCCACTTT. Translation: CASSRDPYNSPLHF.

This chain joins TRBV6-1 and TRBJ1-1; 9 bases match TRBD1. V gave up 3 bases and J gave up 0 bases; unmatched junction bases: 11. CDR1 and CDR2 (germline): MNHNS, SASEGT. The CDR3 spans 18 residues. CDR3 region: CASSDPRTGVSMNTEAFF. CDR3 nucleotide sequence: TGTGCCAGCAGTGACCCCCGGACAGGGGTGAGCATGAACACTGAAGCTTTCTTT.

In this sample, this clonotype turned up once. The chain employs TRBV7-9 and TRBJ2-7; 13 nucleotides match TRBD2. V dropped 0 bases and J dropped 5; count of bases not matched to a gene: 1. The CDR3 is made up of 15 amino acids. Germline V gene data show CDR1 as SEHNR and CDR2 as FQNEAQ (reference sequence). Here the CDR3 reads CASSLAGTSGDEQYF. The CDR3 DNA sequence: TGTGCCAGCAGCTTAGCCGGGACTAGCGGGGACGAGCAGTACTTC.

The CDR3 DNA reads TGTGCCAGTAGTCCATCAGGGACAGGGAGAGCGGGTCGACCGAGCTCCTACAATGAGCAGTTCTTC. Translated: CASSPSGTGRAGRPSSYNEQFF. The rearrangement uses TRBV19 and TRBJ2-1; 9 positions match TRBD1. V lost 5 bases to trimming and J lost 0 bases; unmatched junction nucleotides: 23. The CDR3 length is 22 residues. Germline assignment: CDR1 LNHDA and CDR2 SQIVND (reference sequence).

The genes are TRBV3-1 and TRBJ2-1, with 13 nucleotides matching TRBD2. The trim removed 8 bases at V and 0 bases at J, leaving 10 bases unmatched. The length of the CDR3 is 18 residues. Germline V gene lookup returns CDR1 LGHDT and CDR2 YNNKEL (reference sequence). The CDR3 here is CASCPGTSGESSYNEQFF. In DNA form, the CDR3 reads TGTGCCAGCTGTCCCGGGACTAGCGGGGAGAGCTCCTACAATGAGCAGTTCTTC.

This clonotype has just a few counts. The chain recombines TRBV3-1 with TRBJ2-7; D is unresolved. CDR3 length equals 13 residues. Germline CDR1 and CDR2: LGHDT and YNNKEL (reference sequence). V gave up 4 bases and J gave up 9 bases, with 16 bases separating them. The CDR3 bases are TGTGCCAGCAGCCCCGTAAATGTACCGGGGCAGTACTTC. Translated, it gives CASSPVNVPGQYF.

The gene calls are TRBV20-1 and TRBJ2-1; D is possibly TRBD1 or TRBD2 (7 bases each). CDR1 DFQATT and CDR2 SNEGSKA come from the germline V gene (reference sequence). The CDR3 covers 13 residues. CDR3: CTARGGNYNEQFF. The CDR3 DNA sequence: TGCACCGCCAGGGGGGGGAATTACAATGAGCAGTTCTTC.